This paragraph reports one TCR beta chain. The data were taken from a study of blood T cell repertoires in COVID-19. Study at large: Whether acute or convalescent, the COVID-19 samples came from the United States, Italy and Spain. The cDNA or gDNA used as material had been derived from T cells, B-cell-depleted T cells, or PBMCs.

The CDR3 totals 16 residues. Between the trimmed V and J ends, which lost 3 bases and 2 bases, there was a span of 14 bases. Germline V gene lookup returns CDR1 LNHDA and CDR2 SQIVND (reference sequence). This table comes from immunoSEQ multiplex PCR, and its TCRdb copy is limited to in-frame clones, with some not included. The sample contains over 60,000 clones, around 86% of which appear only once. This receptor was taken from a man between 65 and 85 years old with acute or convalescent COVID-19. V is TRBV19 and J is TRBJ2-1; possibly TRBD2 for D (5 bases). What was sequenced was peripheral blood. The CDR3, as DNA: TGTGCCAGTAGTATGTCGGGGTTAGGTGCCTACAATGAGCAGTTCTTC. Protein: CASSMSGLGAYNEQFF.